The 3 T cell receptor beta chains listed next were all sequenced from one sample in a study of T cell responses to AZD1222 COVID-19 vaccine. Clones were read by immunoSEQ multiplex PCR, and TCRdb kept only the in-frame ones, dropping some. The data contain about 140,000 clones, approximately 90% of them seen just once; the ten biggest clones take up 3% to 3.5%. This sample comprised peripheral blood, obtained 28 days after the second AZD1222 dose. All receptors derive from an adult who received the AZD1222 COVID-19 vaccine.

This sequence joins TRBV9 and TRBJ1-2, with D possibly matching TRBD1 (6 bases). Germline V gene lookup returns CDR1 SGDLS and CDR2 YYNGEE. The V gene lost 4 bases and the J gene lost 3 bases, with 16 bases spanning the gap. The CDR3 totals 15 residues. DNA for the CDR3: TGTGCCAGCAGCCAGACCCCCGCAGGGGACTATGGCTACACCTTC. This sequence encodes CASSQTPAGDYGYTF. Based on the CDR3 plus reference TRBV9 and TRBJ1-2, the full variable domain is DSGVTQTPKHLITATGQRVTLRCSPRSGDLSVYWYQQSLDQGLQFLIQYYNGEERAKGNILERFSAQQFPDLHSELNLSSLELGDSALYFCASSQTPAGDYGYTFGSGTRLTVV.

The V gene is TRBV6-5, the J gene TRBJ1-2; D unresolved. The V gene lost 8 bases and the J gene lost 2 bases, with 6 bases spanning the gap. CDR1 and CDR2 from the germline V gene are MNHEY and SVGAGI. CDR3 size: 11 residues. In nucleotides, the CDR3 is TGTGCCAGCCTCGAAAACTATGGCTACACCTTC. Translated, it gives CASLENYGYTF.

J is TRBJ2-1 and V is TRBV6-6; a weak D match, TRBD2 (5 bases). V was trimmed by 7 bases and J by 9 bases, leaving 25 bases between them. The V gene's germline CDR1 is MNHNY and CDR2 SVGAGI (reference sequence). The CDR3 is 16 residues long. The CDR3 DNA reads TGTGCCAGCAACCCGACGCCCGGGAACCCGATCAGTGAGCAGTTCTTC. Translating gives CASNPTPGNPISEQFF.